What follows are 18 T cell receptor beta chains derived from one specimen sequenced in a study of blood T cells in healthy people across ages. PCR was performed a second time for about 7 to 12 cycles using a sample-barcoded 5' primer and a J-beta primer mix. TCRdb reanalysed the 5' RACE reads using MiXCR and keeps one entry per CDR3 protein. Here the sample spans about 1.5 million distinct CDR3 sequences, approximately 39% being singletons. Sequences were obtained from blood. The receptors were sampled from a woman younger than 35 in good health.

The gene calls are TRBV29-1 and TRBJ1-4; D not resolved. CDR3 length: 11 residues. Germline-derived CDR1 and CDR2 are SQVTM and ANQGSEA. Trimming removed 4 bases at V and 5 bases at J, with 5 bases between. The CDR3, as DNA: TGCAGCGTTGTTGTGAATGAAAAACTGTTTTTT. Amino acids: CSVVVNEKLFF.

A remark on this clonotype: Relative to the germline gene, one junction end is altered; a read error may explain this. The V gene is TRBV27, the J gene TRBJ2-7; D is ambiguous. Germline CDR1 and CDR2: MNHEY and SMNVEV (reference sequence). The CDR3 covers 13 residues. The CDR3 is CVSSFGPGYEQYF. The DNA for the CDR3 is TGTGTCAGCAGTTTCGGCCCGGGCTACGAGCAGTACTTC.

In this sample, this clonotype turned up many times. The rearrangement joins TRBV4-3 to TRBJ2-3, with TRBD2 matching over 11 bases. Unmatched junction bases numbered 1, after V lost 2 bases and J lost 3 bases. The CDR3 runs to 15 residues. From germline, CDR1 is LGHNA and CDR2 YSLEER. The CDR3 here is CASSQRLAGTDTQYF. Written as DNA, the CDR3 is TGCGCCAGCAGCCAAAGACTAGCGGGGACAGATACGCAGTATTTT.

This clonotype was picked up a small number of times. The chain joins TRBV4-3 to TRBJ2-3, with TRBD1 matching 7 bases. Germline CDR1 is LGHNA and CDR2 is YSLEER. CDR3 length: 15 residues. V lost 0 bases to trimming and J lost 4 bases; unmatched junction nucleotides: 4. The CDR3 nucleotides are TGCGCCAGCAGCCAAGATGACAGGGCGGCAGATACGCAGTATTTT. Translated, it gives CASSQDDRAADTQYF.

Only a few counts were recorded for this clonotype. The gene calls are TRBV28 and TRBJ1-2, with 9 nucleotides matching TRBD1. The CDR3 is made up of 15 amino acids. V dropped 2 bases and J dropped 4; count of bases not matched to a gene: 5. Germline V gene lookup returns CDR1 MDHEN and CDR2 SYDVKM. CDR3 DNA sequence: TGTGCCAGCAGTTTAGGGGGGGGACAGGGCTATGGCTACACCTTC. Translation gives CASSLGGGQGYGYTF.

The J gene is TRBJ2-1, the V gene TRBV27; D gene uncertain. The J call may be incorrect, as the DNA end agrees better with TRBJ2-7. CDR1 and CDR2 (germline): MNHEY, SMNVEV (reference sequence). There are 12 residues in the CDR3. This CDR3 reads CASRTPYNEQYF. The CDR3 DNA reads TGTGCCTCCCGTACCCCTTACAATGAGCAGTACTTC.

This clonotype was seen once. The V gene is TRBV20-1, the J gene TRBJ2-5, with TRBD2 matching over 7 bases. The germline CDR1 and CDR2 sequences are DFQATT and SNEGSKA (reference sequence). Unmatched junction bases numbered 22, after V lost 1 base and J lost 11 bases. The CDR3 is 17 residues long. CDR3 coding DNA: TGCAGTGCTAGAGGGTTTGGGGGGGGTTACCATTACAATGAGCAGTACTTC. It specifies CSARGFGGGYHYNEQYF.

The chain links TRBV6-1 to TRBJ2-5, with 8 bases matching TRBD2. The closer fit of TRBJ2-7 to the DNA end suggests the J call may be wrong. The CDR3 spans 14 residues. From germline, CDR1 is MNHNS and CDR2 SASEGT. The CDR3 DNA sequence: TGTGCCAGCAGTGGCGGGACTAGTTTGGACGAGCAGTACTTC. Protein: CASSGGTSLDEQYF.

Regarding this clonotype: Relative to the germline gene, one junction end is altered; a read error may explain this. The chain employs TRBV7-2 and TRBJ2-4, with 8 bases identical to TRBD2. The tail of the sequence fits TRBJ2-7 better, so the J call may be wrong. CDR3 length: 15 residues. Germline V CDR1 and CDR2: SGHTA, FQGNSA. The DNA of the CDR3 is TGTGCCAGGAGCTTAGTGGTCCTAGCGGGCTACGAGCAGTACTTC. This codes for CARSLVVLAGYEQYF.

CDR3 DNA: TGTGCCAGCAGTACCCACGGGGGCGACCGAATGAACACTGAAGCTTTCTTT. Translation gives CASSTHGGDRMNTEAFF. The chain carries TRBV12-3 or TRBV12-4 and TRBJ1-1; tentatively, D is TRBD1 (6 bases). V dropped 5 bases and J dropped 0 bases, with 19 bases sitting between them. The CDR3 consists of 17 residues.

For the CDR3, the DNA is TGCAGTGCTAGAGCACAGGGTTCCTACAATGAGCAGTACTTC. Translating it yields CSARAQGSYNEQYF. V and J are TRBV20-1 and TRBJ2-1; tentative D call: TRBD1 (6 bases). The end of the DNA is better explained by TRBJ2-7, so the J call may be wrong. The CDR3 consists of 14 residues. Germline V gene lookup returns CDR1 DFQATT and CDR2 SNEGSKA (reference sequence).

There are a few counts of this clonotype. CDR3 in amino acids: CASSTGDADTEAFF. The CDR3 nucleotides are TGTGCCAGCAGCACAGGGGACGCGGACACTGAAGCTTTCTTT. The V gene is TRBV7-9, the J gene TRBJ1-1, with TRBD1 identical over 7 bases. The junction had 6 bases not matched to a gene; V was cut back by 5 bases and J by 3 bases. Germline CDR1 and CDR2: SEHNR and FQNEAQ (reference sequence). The CDR3 runs to 14 residues.

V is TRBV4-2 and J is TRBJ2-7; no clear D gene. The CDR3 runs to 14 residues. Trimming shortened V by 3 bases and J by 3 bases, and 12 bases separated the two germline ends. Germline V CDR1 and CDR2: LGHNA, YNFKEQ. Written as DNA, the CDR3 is TGTGCCAGCAGCCACGGCGGAAGTCTCTACGAGCAGTACTTC. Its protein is CASSHGGSLYEQYF.

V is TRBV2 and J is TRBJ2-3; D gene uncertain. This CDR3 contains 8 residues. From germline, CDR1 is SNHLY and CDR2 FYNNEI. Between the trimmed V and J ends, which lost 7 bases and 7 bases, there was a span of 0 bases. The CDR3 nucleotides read TGTGCCAGCAATACGCAGTATTTT. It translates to CASNTQYF.

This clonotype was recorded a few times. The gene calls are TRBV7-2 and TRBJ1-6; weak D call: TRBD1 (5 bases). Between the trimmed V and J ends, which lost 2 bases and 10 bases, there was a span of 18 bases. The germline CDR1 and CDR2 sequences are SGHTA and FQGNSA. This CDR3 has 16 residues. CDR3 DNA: TGTGCCAGCAGCTTACAGGGACGGGGGTATGGCTCACCCCTCCACTTT. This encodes CASSLQGRGYGSPLHF.

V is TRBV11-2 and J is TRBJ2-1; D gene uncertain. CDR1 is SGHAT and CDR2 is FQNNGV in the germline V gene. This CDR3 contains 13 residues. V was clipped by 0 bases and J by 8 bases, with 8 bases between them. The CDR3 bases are TGTGCCAGCAGCTTAGAGTGGAGTTATGAGCAGTTCTTC. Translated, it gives CASSLEWSYEQFF.

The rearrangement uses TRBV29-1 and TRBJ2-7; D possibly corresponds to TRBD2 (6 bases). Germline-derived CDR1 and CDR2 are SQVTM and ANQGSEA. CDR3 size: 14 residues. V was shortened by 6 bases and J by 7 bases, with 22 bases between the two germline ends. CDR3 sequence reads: CSVTTSSQGREQYF. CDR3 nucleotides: TGCAGCGTCACAACTAGCAGTCAGGGACGGGAGCAGTACTTC.

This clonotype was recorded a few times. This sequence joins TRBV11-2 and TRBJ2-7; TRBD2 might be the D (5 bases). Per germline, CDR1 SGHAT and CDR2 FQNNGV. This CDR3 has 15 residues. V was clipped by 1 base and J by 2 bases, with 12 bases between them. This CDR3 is CASSLVEGLPYEQYF. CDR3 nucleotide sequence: TGTGCCAGCAGCTTAGTTGAGGGATTGCCCTACGAGCAGTACTTC.